A single sample is the source of the 24 T cell receptor beta chains below, sequenced in a study of blood T cell repertoires in COVID-19. The protocol was immunoSEQ multiplex PCR, while the TCRdb copy is restricted to in-frame clones and leaves out a portion. The sample records tens of thousands of clones, roughly 84% being singletons. Sequenced input: peripheral blood. The receptors here all came from a man in his fifties or sixties with acute or convalescent COVID-19.

This clone is medium-sized by share. V and J are TRBV13 and TRBJ1-1; the D is unclear. Germline loops: CDR1 PRHDT, CDR2 FYEKMQ (reference sequence). V gave up 1 base and J gave up 1 base, with 10 bases separating them. This CDR3 is 15 amino acids long. CDR3 sequence (DNA): TGTGCCAGCAGCTTAGCTAAGGAGTCGAACACTGAAGCTTTCTTT. Encoded protein: CASSLAKESNTEAFF.

The chain combines TRBV13 with TRBJ1-2, with a tentative D call TRBD1 (6 bases). The V gene's germline CDR1 is PRHDT and CDR2 FYEKMQ (reference sequence). CDR3 size: 15 residues. Trimming removed 5 bases from V and 6 bases from J, with 19 bases in between. The CDR3 reads CASSESWGRINGYTF. CDR3 in DNA: TGTGCCAGCAGCGAGAGCTGGGGGCGGATCAATGGCTACACCTTC.

The rearrangement links TRBV7-9 to TRBJ2-7; 7 bases match TRBD1. Losses at the gene ends were 2 bases for V and 3 bases for J; bases not matched to a gene: 10. The CDR3 is 16 amino acids. In germline, CDR1 is SEHNR, CDR2 FQNEAQ (reference sequence). The CDR3 is CASSLQLPGQIYEQYF. CDR3 nucleotides: TGTGCCAGCAGCTTACAACTACCGGGACAGATCTACGAGCAGTACTTC.

The chain employs TRBV19 and TRBJ1-1; 9 nucleotides line up with TRBD1. The CDR3 is made up of 16 amino acids. The ends lost 5 bases at V and 5 bases at J; junction bases unmatched: 12. The germline CDR1 and CDR2 sequences are LNHDA and SQIVND (reference sequence). The CDR3 loop reads CASSPARGTGSTEAFF. DNA for the CDR3: TGTGCCAGTAGTCCCGCGAGGGGGACAGGGTCTACTGAAGCTTTCTTT.

This chain connects TRBV10-3 to TRBJ2-7, with D perhaps matching TRBD1 (6 bases). Trimming took 5 bases from V and 2 from J, leaving 10 bases between them. The germline V gene has CDR1 ENHRY and CDR2 SYGVKD. CDR3 length: 13 amino acids. The CDR3 here is CAISFGQTYEQYF. The CDR3 nucleotides are TGTGCCATCAGTTTCGGACAGACCTACGAGCAGTACTTC.

This clone was counted only a few times. The chain carries TRBV3-1 (or the pseudogene TRBV3-2) and TRBJ2-1; a possible D gene is TRBD1 (6 bases). Trimming cost V 4 bases and J 4 bases, with 20 bases left between them. This CDR3 contains 17 residues. Germline CDR1 LGHDT, CDR2 YNNKEL (reference sequence). CDR3 loop: CASSPPFGQKPYNEQFF. In DNA, the CDR3 is TGTGCCAGCAGCCCACCTTTCGGACAGAAACCGTACAATGAGCAGTTCTTC.

V is TRBV4-3 and J is TRBJ1-5; D gene uncertain. The CDR3 has 15 amino acids. The V and J ends lost 0 bases and 5 bases respectively, with 11 bases between them. CDR1 is LGHNA, CDR2 YSLEER, per germline. Written as DNA, the CDR3 is TGCGCCAGCAGCCAAGATGCAGGTCCACATCAGCCCCAGCATTTT. This encodes CASSQDAGPHQPQHF.

V and J are TRBV7-2 and TRBJ1-5; 7 positions agree with TRBD1. Trimming took 1 base from V and 5 from J; bases not matched to a gene: 5. Germline assignment: CDR1 SGHTA and CDR2 FQGNSA. This CDR3 is built from 15 residues. For the CDR3, the DNA is TGTGCCAGCAGCTTAGACTACAGGGGTGATCAGCCCCAGCATTTT. Translated: CASSLDYRGDQPQHF. The whole variable domain, remainder taken from reference TRBV7-2 and TRBJ1-5, is GAGVSQSPSNKVTEKGKDVELRCDPISGHTALYWYRQSLGQGLEFLIYFQGNSAPDKSGLPSDRFSAERTGGSVSTLTIQRTQQEDSAVYLCASSLDYRGDQPQHFGDGTRLSIL.

This sequence joins TRBV6-5 and TRBJ2-5; perhaps TRBD1 as D (5 bases). With 6 bases removed from V and 2 bases from J, the gap between germline ends came to 13 bases. From germline, CDR1 is MNHEY and CDR2 SVGAGI. This CDR3 contains 14 residues. CDR3 amino acids: CASRIGVTQETQYF. Here the CDR3 DNA reads TGTGCCAGCAGGATAGGGGTCACGCAAGAGACCCAGTACTTC.

This rearrangement joins TRBV4-1 to TRBJ1-2; the D gene is possibly TRBD1 (5 bases). The CDR3 runs 15 residues. V lost 3 bases and J lost 7, with 18 bases in between. Per germline, CDR1 MGHRA and CDR2 YSYEKL. The DNA for the CDR3 is TGCGCCAGCAGCCAGTACAACAGGATAGTAGGTGGCTACACCTTC. Translation: CASSQYNRIVGGYTF.

The rearrangement links TRBV18 to TRBJ1-1; no firm D call. Between the trimmed V and J ends, which lost 7 bases and 1 base, there was a span of 25 bases. CDR1 and CDR2 (germline): KGHSH, LQKENI. The CDR3 contains 18 residues. The CDR3 reads CASLNFSPGESGNTEAFF. The DNA of the CDR3 is TGTGCCAGCTTAAACTTTTCGCCGGGAGAAAGCGGGAACACTGAAGCTTTCTTT.

The chain joins TRBV5-8 to TRBJ2-3; 7 bases fit TRBD1. Germline V gives CDR1 SGHTS, CDR2 YDEGEE. V lost 0 bases, J lost 6 bases, and 7 bases stayed unmatched. This CDR3 has 15 residues. CDR3 nucleotides: TGTGCCAGCAGCTTGGGACAGGGAGAAGGGGATACGCAGTATTTT. This encodes CASSLGQGEGDTQYF.

J is TRBJ2-3 and V is TRBV7-2, with 13 bases aligning to TRBD2. The CDR3 runs to 16 residues. The germline V gene has CDR1 SGHTA and CDR2 FQGNSA. V dropped 3 bases and J dropped 6; count of bases not matched to a gene: 6. Here the CDR3 reads CASSFRLAGGSDTQYF. The CDR3 DNA sequence: TGTGCCAGCAGCTTTCGACTAGCGGGAGGTTCCGATACGCAGTATTTT.

The genes are TRBV7-9 and TRBJ2-7; tentatively, D is TRBD2 (6 bases). Germline V gene lookup returns CDR1 SEHNR and CDR2 FQNEAQ (reference sequence). CDR3 length: 14 residues. With 5 bases removed from V and 7 bases from J, the gap between germline ends came to 18 bases. The CDR3 DNA follows: TGTGCCAGCAGCCGAACCCCGGGAGCCGGGGAGCAGTACTTC. This gives the protein CASSRTPGAGEQYF. Complete variable domain (other parts from reference TRBV7-9 and TRBJ2-7): DTGVSQNPRHKITKRGQNVTFRCDPISEHNRLYWYRQTLGQGPEFLTYFQNEAQLEKSRLLSDRFSAERPKGSFSTLEIQRTEQGDSAMYLCASSRTPGAGEQYFGPGTRLTVT.

This chain joins TRBV18 and TRBJ2-1; TRBD2 is a possible D gene (5 bases). Trimming left V 1 base short and J 0 bases short, with 13 bases between. This CDR3 has 17 amino acids. Germline CDR1 reads KGHSH; CDR2 reads LQKENI. CDR3 nucleotide sequence: TGTGCCAGCTCACCACAGGGTGTCGGGATCTCCTACAATGAGCAGTTCTTC. Translated: CASSPQGVGISYNEQFF. The full variable domain, its missing parts supplied by reference TRBV18 and TRBJ2-1, is NAGVMQNPRHLVRRRGQEARLRCSPMKGHSHVYWYRQLPEEGLKFMVYLQKENIIDESGMPKERFSAEFPKEGPSILRIQQVVRGDSAAYFCASSPQGVGISYNEQFFGPGTRLTVL.

The CDR3 loop reads CASRPGTEEIYNEQFF. The CDR3 nucleotides read TGTGCCAGCAGACCCGGGACAGAGGAAATTTACAATGAGCAGTTCTTC. The V gene is TRBV5-4, the J gene TRBJ2-1, with 7 bases identical to TRBD1. This CDR3 comprises 16 residues. Germline CDR1 is SGHNT and CDR2 is YYREEE (reference sequence). Trimming cost V 5 bases and J 4 bases; bases outside gene matches: 12.

This clone has a single count. J is TRBJ2-7 and V is TRBV7-8, with TRBD2 as a possible D gene (6 bases). CDR1 and CDR2 (germline): SGHVS, FQNEAQ. Trimming cost V 1 base and J 5 bases, with 12 bases left between them. The CDR3 spans 14 residues. The CDR3 region is CASSLGLAPDEQYF. Written as DNA, the CDR3 is TGTGCCAGCAGCTTAGGGCTAGCGCCCGACGAGCAGTACTTC.

J is TRBJ2-1 and V is TRBV6-2 or TRBV6-3, with 13 bases identical to TRBD2. V trimming: 6 bases; J trimming: 7 bases; junction bases outside the gene matches: 18. The germline V gene has CDR1 MNHEY and CDR2 SVGEGT. CDR3 size: 19 residues. As DNA, the CDR3 is TGTGCCAGCAGCCCTCAGGCCCCCCAACTAGCGGGAGGGCGGAATGAGCAGTTCTTC. The encoded protein is CASSPQAPQLAGGRNEQFF.

The V and J genes are TRBV29-1 and TRBJ1-3; 11 bases agree with TRBD1. Per the germline V gene, CDR1 is SQVTM and CDR2 is ANQGSEA. Losses at the gene ends were 4 bases for V and 0 bases for J; bases not matched to a gene: 8. CDR3 length: 17 residues. CDR3: CSVVTGQGASSGNTIYF. CDR3 nucleotides: TGCAGCGTTGTTACTGGACAGGGGGCGAGCTCTGGAAACACCATATATTTT.

Written as DNA, the CDR3 is TGTGCCAGCAGCCAAGAGACAGGGAGGACTGAAGCTTTCTTT. Its protein product is CASSQETGRTEAFF. V usage is TRBV4-2 and J usage is TRBJ1-1, with TRBD1 matching over 7 bases. This CDR3 has 14 amino acids. Per the germline V gene, CDR1 is LGHNA and CDR2 is YNFKEQ. Trimming took 0 bases from V and 5 from J; bases not matched to a gene: 3.

The rearrangement uses TRBV9 and TRBJ1-4; a weak D match, TRBD1 (5 bases). V was clipped by 3 bases and J by 8 bases, with 8 bases between them. Germline values: CDR1 SGDLS, CDR2 YYNGEE. This CDR3 is built from 12 residues. CDR3 sequence: CASSGGDEKLFF. In DNA form, the CDR3 reads TGTGCCAGCAGCGGCGGGGACGAAAAACTGTTTTTT.

A word on this clone: A junction end diverges from the germline sequence, so it may reflect a read error. Other nucleotide sequences in the sample specify the same CDR3. The chain is built from TRBV5-4 and TRBJ2-3, with 7 positions matching TRBD2. The germline V gene has CDR1 SGHNT and CDR2 YYREEE (reference sequence). CDR3 size: 15 residues. CDR3 DNA sequence: TGTGCCAGCAGCTTGGGGGGCGGGAGCACCGATACGCAGTATTTT. Its translation: CASSLGGGSTDTQYF.

The chain uses TRBV6-1 and TRBJ1-3; 7 nucleotides line up with TRBD1. This CDR3 comprises 17 residues. Per the germline V gene, CDR1 is MNHNS and CDR2 is SASEGT. V shed 2 bases, J shed 0 bases, and the junction held 7 bases outside the gene matches. The CDR3 DNA is TGTGCCAGCAGTGAACGTCTAGGGGGCAACTCTGGAAACACCATATATTTT. Protein sequence: CASSERLGGNSGNTIYF.

The chain employs TRBV15 and TRBJ2-4; D is perhaps TRBD2 (6 bases). Between the trimmed V and J ends, which lost 4 bases and 5 bases, there was a span of 12 bases. CDR1 is LNHNV, CDR2 YYDKDF, per germline (reference sequence). The CDR3 extends over 14 amino acids. The CDR3, as DNA: TGTGCCACCAGCACCGAGAAGCGGGAAAACATTCAGTACTTC. This encodes CATSTEKRENIQYF.